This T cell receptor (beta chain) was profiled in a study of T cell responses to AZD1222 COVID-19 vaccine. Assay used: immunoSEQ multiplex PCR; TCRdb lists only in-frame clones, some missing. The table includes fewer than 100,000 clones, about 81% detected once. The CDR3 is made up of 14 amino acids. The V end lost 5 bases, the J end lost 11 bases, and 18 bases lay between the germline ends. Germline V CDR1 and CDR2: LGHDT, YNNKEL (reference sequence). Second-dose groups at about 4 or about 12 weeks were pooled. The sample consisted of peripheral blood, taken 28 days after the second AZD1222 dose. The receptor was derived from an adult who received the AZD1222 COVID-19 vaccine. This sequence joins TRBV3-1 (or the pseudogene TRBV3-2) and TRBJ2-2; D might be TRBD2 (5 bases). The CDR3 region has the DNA TGTGCCAGCAGCTCCCGGGATATAGGGTTCGAGCTGTTTTTT. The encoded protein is CASSSRDIGFELFF.